This T cell receptor (beta chain) originates from a study of T cells in Graves' hyperthyroidism and ophthalmopathy. Notes on the study in general: Median prediction lead before ophthalmopathy onset was about 6.5 months with the model.

V shed 6 bases and J 5 bases; nucleotides not matched to a gene: 12. Germline lookup yields CDR1 LGHNT and CDR2 FRNRAP. The length of the CDR3 is 15 residues. As regards this clonotype: Its antigen remains unidentified.

Ophthalmopathy patients had Clinical Activity Score at least 3, NOSPECS grade at least 4, duration under 3 months. On the basis of clinical symptoms, serum thyroxine and TRAb, thyroid ultrasound and orbital computed tomography, diagnoses were made. Out of about 10 ml of fresh peripheral blood came the PBMCs. RNA transcripts provided the source from which TCR beta CDR3 regions were amplified. The HTBI primer set served for first-round RT-PCR of the TCR CDR3. TCRdb independently ran MiXCR on the multiplex PCR reads; one entry per CDR3 protein. The sample yields about 520,000 distinct CDR3 sequences, less than 25% seen once.

V usage is TRBV12-5 and J usage is TRBJ2-7; 8 bases are a match to TRBD2. This TCR was sampled from a woman aged 30 to 39 with Graves' ophthalmopathy. Sequenced: blood. The chain's CDR3 is CASGQLAAADDEQYF. The CDR3 region has the DNA TGTGCTAGTGGCCAACTAGCGGCGGCCGACGACGAGCAGTACTTC.